The 32 T cell receptor beta chains below all came from one sample that was sequenced in a study of blood T cell repertoires in COVID-19. Data came from immunoSEQ multiplex PCR; TCRdb stores just in-frame clones and leaves some out. Here the sample spans some 200,000 clones, roughly 84% being singletons. The specimen sequenced was peripheral blood. The receptors were gathered from a woman at least 80 years old with active or convalescent COVID-19.

The gene calls are TRBV27 and TRBJ2-6, with unresolved D. The germline V gene has CDR1 MNHEY and CDR2 SMNVEV (reference sequence). The CDR3 contains 15 residues. Trimming removed 1 base from V and 1 base from J, with 5 bases in between. The CDR3 sequence: CASSLYLSGANVLTF. In DNA form, the CDR3 reads TGTGCCAGCAGTTTATATTTATCTGGGGCCAACGTCCTGACTTTC.

The chain employs TRBV10-3 and TRBJ2-5; D remains ambiguous. CDR1 ENHRY and CDR2 SYGVKD come from the germline V gene. The CDR3 totals 12 residues. V shed 3 bases and J shed 3 bases, with 5 bases lying between them. The CDR3 region has the DNA TGTGCCATCAGTGACCGTGAAGAGACCCAGTACTTC. Protein: CAISDREETQYF.

J is TRBJ2-7 and V is TRBV11-3; D gene ambiguous. Trimming stripped 1 base from V and 3 bases from J, with 10 bases between. Germline-derived CDR1 and CDR2 are SGHNT and YENEEA. This CDR3 region has 14 residues. The CDR3 here is CASSLGGLRYEQYF. The CDR3 nucleotides read TGTGCCAGCAGCTTAGGAGGTTTACGCTACGAGCAGTACTTC.

The V and J genes are TRBV11-3 and TRBJ2-5, with TRBD1 identical over 7 bases. Germline CDR1 is SGHNT and CDR2 is YENEEA. V was clipped by 5 bases and J by 5 bases; unmatched bases: 8. CDR3 length: 14 residues. CDR3 loop: CASSPGTALETQYF. As DNA, the CDR3 is TGTGCCAGCAGCCCCGGGACAGCTTTGGAGACCCAGTACTTC.

This clone is a singleton in its sample. The chain couples TRBV9 to TRBJ1-1, with D perhaps matching TRBD1 (6 bases). Trimming shortened V by 4 bases and J by 4 bases, and 11 bases separated the two germline ends. This CDR3 has 13 amino acids. Germline values: CDR1 SGDLS, CDR2 YYNGEE. CDR3 in amino acids: CASSTQGGTEAFF. CDR3 sequence (DNA): TGTGCCAGCAGCACACAGGGTGGCACTGAAGCTTTCTTT.

V usage is TRBV5-4 and J usage is TRBJ2-2; TRBD2 might be the D (7 bases). The CDR3 covers 14 residues. Trimming removed 9 bases from V and 1 base from J, with 13 bases in between. Per germline, CDR1 SGHNT and CDR2 YYREEE (reference sequence). The CDR3: CATAAGQNTGELFF. CDR3 sequence (DNA): TGTGCCACAGCAGCGGGACAGAACACCGGGGAGCTGTTTTTT.

The J gene is TRBJ1-1, the V gene TRBV7-2; D is perhaps TRBD1 (6 bases). This CDR3 has 14 residues. Germline values: CDR1 SGHTA, CDR2 FQGNSA. V was shortened by 5 bases and J by 2 bases, with 12 bases between the two germline ends. Written as DNA, the CDR3 is TGTGCCAGCAGCCCAGGGGCAGCTAACACTGAAGCTTTCTTT. It encodes CASSPGAANTEAFF.

The CDR3 reads CASSGGSSSEQFF. The CDR3 DNA reads TGCGCCAGCAGTGGCGGGTCTTCAAGTGAGCAGTTCTTC. This chain links TRBV10-2 with TRBJ2-1; TRBD2 is a possible D gene (5 bases). The V gene lost 4 bases and the J gene lost 9 bases, with 13 bases spanning the gap. This CDR3 is built from 13 residues. Germline loops: CDR1 WSHSY, CDR2 SAAADI.

This chain connects TRBV18 to TRBJ2-5; 9 bases map to TRBD1. Germline V gene sequence: CDR1 KGHSH, CDR2 LQKENI. V shed 3 bases, J shed 11 bases, and the junction held 16 bases outside the gene matches. The CDR3 runs 16 residues. CDR3 region: CASSPGSGTGPSPQYF. CDR3 in DNA: TGTGCCAGCTCACCTGGATCCGGGACAGGGCCCTCTCCACAGTACTTC.

CDR3 sequence (DNA): TGTGCCAGCAGCCCCGGGAGGAGGTGGGGGGACACTGAAGCTTTCTTT. Amino acids: CASSPGRRWGDTEAFF. The V gene is TRBV5-4, the J gene TRBJ1-1; possible D gene TRBD1, 5 bases. V lost 4 bases to trimming and J lost 3 bases, with 19 bases between them. The CDR3 contains 16 residues. Per germline, CDR1 SGHNT and CDR2 YYREEE (reference sequence).

The chain links TRBV27 to TRBJ1-2, with a weak D call TRBD1 (6 bases). The ends were cut back, 6 bases at V and 8 bases at J, with 13 bases in the middle. The CDR3 is 12 residues long. Germline V CDR1 and CDR2: MNHEY, SMNVEV (reference sequence). This chain's CDR3 is CASRTGISGYTF. Here the CDR3 DNA reads TGTGCCAGCAGGACAGGAATCTCCGGCTACACCTTC.

The J gene is TRBJ1-6, the V gene TRBV18, with D hard to call. CDR1 is KGHSH and CDR2 is LQKENI in the germline V gene. The length of the CDR3 is 16 residues. V lost 3 bases and J 6 bases, leaving 15 bases between the germline ends. The CDR3 loop is CASSPNSYSANSPLHF. The DNA of the CDR3 is TGTGCCAGCTCACCGAACTCGTATAGTGCTAATTCACCCCTCCACTTT.

This chain connects TRBV2 to TRBJ2-3; 8 bases are a match to TRBD1. V trimming: 4 bases; J trimming: 4 bases; junction bases outside the gene matches: 4. This CDR3 has 14 residues. The germline CDR1 and CDR2 sequences are SNHLY and FYNNEI. DNA of the CDR3: TGTGCCAGCAGTGTCAGGGGGCGGGCAGATACGCAGTATTTT. Translating gives CASSVRGRADTQYF.

The chain uses TRBV11-2 and TRBJ2-5, with D possibly being TRBD2 (6 bases). The V gene lost 1 base and the J gene lost 1 base, with 13 bases spanning the gap. Germline V CDR1 and CDR2: SGHAT, FQNNGV. This CDR3 has 16 amino acids. DNA for the CDR3: TGTGCCAGCAGCTTAGGGTGGGGGGACGTCCAAGAGACCCAGTACTTC. Translation: CASSLGWGDVQETQYF.

CDR3 sequence reads: CSVEEMGGQDYEQYF. The CDR3, as DNA: TGCAGCGTTGAAGAAATGGGGGGACAGGACTACGAGCAGTACTTC. This rearrangement joins TRBV29-1 to TRBJ2-7; 8 bases match TRBD1. CDR1 SQVTM and CDR2 ANQGSEA come from the germline V gene. The length of the CDR3 is 15 residues. Trimming removed 0 bases from V and 3 bases from J; junction bases left unmatched: 7.

The rearrangement links TRBV7-2 to TRBJ2-2; 14 positions match TRBD2. The CDR3 consists of 18 residues. Germline assignment: CDR1 SGHTA and CDR2 FQGNSA. With V trimmed by 2 bases and J by 1 base, 3 bases remained unmatched. CDR3 residues: CASSLRTSGGLNTGELFF. DNA of the CDR3: TGTGCCAGCAGCTTAAGGACTAGCGGGGGGCTGAACACCGGGGAGCTGTTTTTT.

This rearrangement joins TRBV18 to TRBJ1-5; tentative D call: TRBD1 (6 bases). The CDR3 contains 14 residues. Between the trimmed V and J ends, which lost 3 bases and 6 bases, there was a span of 12 bases. Germline loops: CDR1 KGHSH, CDR2 LQKENI. The CDR3 DNA reads TGTGCCAGCTCACCTAACAGGGATGGTCAGCCCCAGCATTTT. It codes for CASSPNRDGQPQHF. The variable domain in full, completed from reference TRBV18 and TRBJ1-5, reads NAGVMQNPRHLVRRRGQEARLRCSPMKGHSHVYWYRQLPEEGLKFMVYLQKENIIDESGMPKERFSAEFPKEGPSILRIQQVVRGDSAAYFCASSPNRDGQPQHFGDGTRLSIL.

The table lists this clone with a count of one. The CDR3 loop reads CSASLGLGGLNQPQHF. The DNA of the CDR3 is TGCAGTGCTAGTTTGGGACTCGGGGGACTCAATCAGCCCCAGCATTTT. The chain recombines TRBV20-1 with TRBJ1-5; TRBD1 is a possible D gene (5 bases). V gave up 3 bases and J gave up 3 bases, with 18 bases separating them. The CDR3 totals 16 residues. CDR1 and CDR2 from the germline V gene are DFQATT and SNEGSKA (reference sequence).

This chain uses TRBV18 with TRBJ2-5, with D possibly being TRBD1 (5 bases). The germline gives CDR1 KGHSH, CDR2 LQKENI. V was clipped by 2 bases and J by 5 bases, with 12 bases between them. This CDR3 has 14 amino acids. CDR3 protein: CASSPWQGRETQYF. The CDR3 DNA reads TGTGCCAGCTCACCATGGCAGGGCCGGGAGACCCAGTACTTC.

A single count supports this clone. Here the CDR3 reads CASTGLASYNEQFF. CDR3 nucleotides: TGTGCCAGCACCGGACTAGCCTCCTACAATGAGCAGTTCTTC. The chain couples TRBV2 to TRBJ2-1, with TRBD2 matching over 8 bases. The trim removed 7 bases at V and 0 bases at J, leaving 2 bases unmatched. Per germline, CDR1 SNHLY and CDR2 FYNNEI. The CDR3 is 14 amino acids.

The sample holds one count of this clone. The chain links TRBV18 to TRBJ2-5; TRBD2 is a possible D gene (5 bases). The germline gives CDR1 KGHSH, CDR2 LQKENI. Deletions cut 8 bases from V and 2 bases from J, with 12 bases between. The CDR3 extends over 13 amino acids. CDR3 sequence reads: CASTRNGQETQYF. The CDR3, as DNA: TGTGCCAGCACTAGGAACGGACAAGAGACCCAGTACTTC.

V gene TRBV7-6 combines with J gene TRBJ2-7, with D perhaps TRBD1 (5 bases). Looked up from germline, CDR1 is SGHVS and CDR2 is FNYEAQ. V lost 0 bases and J lost 5, with 8 bases in between. This CDR3 region has 13 residues. The CDR3 spells CASSLAQGHEQYF. The CDR3 region has the DNA TGTGCCAGCAGCTTAGCTCAGGGCCACGAGCAGTACTTC.

The V gene is TRBV4-2, the J gene TRBJ2-1, with a weak D call TRBD2 (7 bases). The V gene lost 1 base and the J gene lost 2 bases, with 9 bases spanning the gap. CDR1 and CDR2 from the germline V gene are LGHNA and YNFKEQ. The CDR3 totals 15 residues. This CDR3 reads CASSQGGGPYNEQFF. CDR3 in DNA: TGTGCCAGCAGCCAAGGGGGGGGGCCCTACAATGAGCAGTTCTTC.

Written as DNA, the CDR3 is TGTGCCAGCAGCTATCGACAGGACGAAAAACTGTTTTTT. It translates to CASSYRQDEKLFF. The chain recombines TRBV11-1 with TRBJ1-4, with D possibly TRBD1 on 6 matching bases. This CDR3 has 13 amino acids. CDR1 is SGHAT and CDR2 is FQDESV in the germline V gene (reference sequence). Trimming took 4 bases from V and 8 from J, leaving 11 bases between them.

The chain couples TRBV7-2 to TRBJ2-1, with 15 bases identical to TRBD2. CDR3 size: 15 residues. J gave up 9 bases and V 5 bases, and 5 bases lay outside the gene matches. Germline CDR1 is SGHTA and CDR2 is FQGNSA. The CDR3 DNA reads as TGTGCCAGCAGCAGACGGACTAGCGGGGGGGCTGAGCAGTTCTTC. This gives the protein CASSRRTSGGAEQFF.

The V gene is TRBV11-3, the J gene TRBJ2-1, with D uncertain. The V and J ends lost 5 bases and 0 bases respectively, with 14 bases between them. Germline values: CDR1 SGHNT, CDR2 YENEEA. The CDR3 has 16 residues. This CDR3 reads CASSDRIRSSYNEQFF. DNA of the CDR3: TGTGCCAGCAGCGATCGAATCCGTAGCTCCTACAATGAGCAGTTCTTC.

The V call is TRBV27, the J call TRBJ1-4; 8 bases align to TRBD1. Germline V CDR1 and CDR2: MNHEY, SMNVEV (reference sequence). The CDR3 has 13 residues. The ends lost 7 bases at V and 8 bases at J; junction bases unmatched: 6. The CDR3 here is CASIGQGGEKLFF. The CDR3 coding sequence is TGTGCCAGCATAGGACAGGGAGGGGAAAAACTGTTTTTT. The full variable domain, rest sourced from reference TRBV27 and TRBJ1-4, is EAQVTQNPRYLITVTGKKLTVTCSQNMNHEYMSWYRQDPGLGLRQIYYSMNVEVTDKGDVPEGYKVSRKEKRNFPLILESPSPNQTSLYFCASIGQGGEKLFFGSGTQLSVL.

This clone was counted a single time. The chain combines TRBV7-2 with TRBJ1-2, with no clear D. Trimming removed 1 base from V and 1 base from J, with 7 bases in between. CDR3 length equals 14 residues. Germline V lookup: CDR1 SGHTA, CDR2 FQGNSA. DNA for the CDR3: TGTGCCAGCAGCTTAGACAGCCTTAACTATGGCTACACCTTC. Amino acids: CASSLDSLNYGYTF. Together with reference TRBV7-2 and TRBJ1-2, the CDR3 gives the full variable domain: GAGVSQSPSNKVTEKGKDVELRCDPISGHTALYWYRQSLGQGLEFLIYFQGNSAPDKSGLPSDRFSAERTGGSVSTLTIQRTQQEDSAVYLCASSLDSLNYGYTFGSGTRLTVV.

Here the CDR3 reads CASSIKTNYGYTF. CDR3 sequence (DNA): TGTGCCAGTAGTATAAAGACAAACTATGGCTACACCTTC. This sequence joins TRBV19 and TRBJ1-2; no reliable D call. The CDR3 spans 13 residues. CDR1 and CDR2 from the germline V gene are LNHDA and SQIVND (reference sequence). Trimming removed 2 bases at V and 2 bases at J, with 6 bases between.

This chain links TRBV19 with TRBJ1-1, with D tentatively TRBD1 (6 bases). Between the trimmed V and J ends, which lost 3 bases and 3 bases, there was a span of 8 bases. Germline CDR1 and CDR2: LNHDA and SQIVND (reference sequence). The CDR3 contains 13 residues. As DNA, the CDR3 is TGTGCCAGTAGTATTCAGGGGTACACTGAAGCTTTCTTT. Amino acid sequence: CASSIQGYTEAFF.

This clone came up a few times. The chain joins TRBV5-4 to TRBJ2-7, with 9 bases aligning to TRBD1. The germline CDR1 and CDR2 sequences are SGHNT and YYREEE (reference sequence). Trimming cost V 5 bases and J 3 bases; bases outside gene matches: 9. The CDR3 is made up of 15 amino acids. CDR3 coding DNA: TGTGCCAGCAGGTCGACGGGACAGGGCTACTACGAGCAGTACTTC. Amino acids: CASRSTGQGYYEQYF.

The chain combines TRBV9 with TRBJ2-2, with no clear D. This CDR3 contains 18 residues. Germline CDR1 SGDLS, CDR2 YYNGEE. The V end was cut by 4 bases, the J end by 3 bases, with 22 bases between. CDR3 in DNA: TGTGCCAGCAGCCCCCGGCCGGCCGGGTCGCCGTACACCGGGGAGCTGTTTTTT. Its protein is CASSPRPAGSPYTGELFF. Full variable domain (remainder filled in from reference TRBV9 and TRBJ2-2): DSGVTQTPKHLITATGQRVTLRCSPRSGDLSVYWYQQSLDQGLQFLIQYYNGEERAKGNILERFSAQQFPDLHSELNLSSLELGDSALYFCASSPRPAGSPYTGELFFGEGSRLTVL.